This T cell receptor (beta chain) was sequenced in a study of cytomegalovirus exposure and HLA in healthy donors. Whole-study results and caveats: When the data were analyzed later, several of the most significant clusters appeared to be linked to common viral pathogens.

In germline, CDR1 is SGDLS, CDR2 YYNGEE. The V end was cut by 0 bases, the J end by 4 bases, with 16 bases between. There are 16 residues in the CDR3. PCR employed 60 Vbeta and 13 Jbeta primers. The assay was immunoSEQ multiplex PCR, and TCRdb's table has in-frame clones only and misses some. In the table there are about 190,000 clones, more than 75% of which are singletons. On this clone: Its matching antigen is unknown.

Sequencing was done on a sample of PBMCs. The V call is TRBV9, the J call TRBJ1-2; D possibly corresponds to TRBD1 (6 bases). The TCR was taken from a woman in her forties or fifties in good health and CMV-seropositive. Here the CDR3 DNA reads TGTGCCAGCAGCGTAGCTCAATCAGGGGCCCTCTATGGCTACACCTTC. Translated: CASSVAQSGALYGYTF.